Below, 9 T cell receptor beta chains from the same sample are listed, as sequenced in a study of blood T cells in healthy people across ages. The second PCR ran roughly 6 to 11 cycles with a sample-barcoded 5' primer and J-beta primers. TCRdb re-called the 5' RACE reads with MiXCR, one entry per CDR3 protein. The table lists about 640,000 distinct CDR3 sequences, roughly 58% of them singletons. The sequenced sample was blood. The receptors derive from a man aged 60-69 years in good health.

The V call is TRBV20-1, the J call TRBJ2-7; TRBD1 matches 12 bases. The germline gives CDR1 DFQATT, CDR2 SNEGSKA (reference sequence). Trimming took 5 bases from V and 7 from J; bases not matched to a gene: 9. The CDR3 extends over 14 amino acids. DNA for the CDR3: TGCAGTGCTGGCCGGGACAGGGGGCTTGGGGAGCAGTACTTC. Protein sequence: CSAGRDRGLGEQYF.

This rearrangement joins TRBV6-5 to TRBJ2-7; D unclear. Trimming pared 0 bases from V and 2 bases from J, leaving 11 bases between. The germline V gene has CDR1 MNHEY and CDR2 SVGAGI. The CDR3 covers 15 residues. CDR3 loop: CASSYSVSLPYEQYF. CDR3 DNA sequence: TGTGCCAGCAGTTACTCTGTCTCCTTGCCCTACGAGCAGTACTTC.

This clonotype was recorded once. The chain uses TRBV4-1 and TRBJ2-7, with D perhaps matching TRBD2 (7 bases). CDR3 size: 16 residues. The V end lost 4 bases, the J end lost 2 bases, and 18 bases lay between the germline ends. Germline CDR1 MGHRA, CDR2 YSYEKL. CDR3 residues: CASSPPGGGVAYEQYF. The CDR3 DNA reads TGCGCCAGCAGCCCCCCTGGGGGGGGCGTCGCCTACGAGCAGTACTTC.

The chain employs TRBV19 and TRBJ2-7; 7 nucleotides line up with TRBD1. J gave up 0 bases and V 7 bases, and 9 bases lay outside the gene matches. Looked up from germline, CDR1 is LNHDA and CDR2 is SQIVND (reference sequence). The CDR3 totals 15 residues. CDR3 sequence reads: CASTARQGPSYEQYF. The CDR3 nucleotides read TGTGCCAGTACCGCGAGACAGGGTCCCTCCTACGAGCAGTACTTC. The complete variable domain, with remaining parts taken from reference TRBV19 and TRBJ2-7, reads DGGITQSPKYLFRKEGQNVTLSCEQNLNHDAMYWYRQDPGQGLRLIYYSQIVNDFQKGDIAEGYSVSREKKESFPLTVTSAQKNPTAFYLCASTARQGPSYEQYFGPGTRLTVT.

CDR3 in amino acids: CSAERTGNTEAFF. DNA for the CDR3: TGCAGTGCCGAAAGGACGGGGAACACTGAAGCTTTCTTT. The rearrangement uses TRBV20-1 and TRBJ1-1; D is undetermined. The V gene lost 6 bases and the J gene lost 1 base, with 12 bases spanning the gap. CDR1 and CDR2 (germline): DFQATT, SNEGSKA (reference sequence). The CDR3 is 13 amino acids.

J is TRBJ2-3 and V is TRBV4-2; D remains unclear. V was pared by 0 bases and J by 7 bases, with 2 bases between. Germline V gene sequence: CDR1 LGHNA, CDR2 YNFKEQ. The CDR3 consists of 11 residues. CDR3 coding DNA: TGTGCCAGCAGCCAAGAATATACGCAGTATTTT. The encoded protein is CASSQEYTQYF.

This clonotype has just a few counts. The chain employs TRBV12-3 or TRBV12-4 and TRBJ2-7; D possibly corresponds to TRBD2 (6 bases). The CDR3 sequence is 15 residues long. The V and J ends lost 3 bases and 0 bases respectively, with 12 bases between them. The DNA for the CDR3 is TGTGCCAGCAGTTTCGGGGGTGTTAGCTCCTACGAGCAGTACTTC. Its protein is CASSFGGVSSYEQYF.

In this sample, this clonotype turned up once. The rearrangement joins TRBV5-1 to TRBJ1-1, with D possibly matching TRBD1 (6 bases). The CDR3 contains 15 residues. V dropped 0 bases and J dropped 3 bases, with 12 bases sitting between them. Germline V gene data show CDR1 as SGHRS and CDR2 as YFSETQ. In nucleotides, the CDR3 is TGCGCCAGCAGCTTGGTGGGGGCCGGGGACACTGAAGCTTTCTTT. Amino acids: CASSLVGAGDTEAFF.

The chain is built from TRBV29-1 and TRBJ1-4; 8 bases line up with TRBD1. The CDR3 has 17 residues. CDR1 and CDR2 from the germline V gene are SQVTM and ANQGSEA. With 4 bases clipped from V and 0 bases from J, the junction kept 10 bases outside the gene matches. The CDR3 here is CSVGSLDRASTNEKLFF. The CDR3 DNA reads as TGCAGCGTTGGGTCCCTGGACAGGGCCTCAACTAATGAAAAACTGTTTTTT.